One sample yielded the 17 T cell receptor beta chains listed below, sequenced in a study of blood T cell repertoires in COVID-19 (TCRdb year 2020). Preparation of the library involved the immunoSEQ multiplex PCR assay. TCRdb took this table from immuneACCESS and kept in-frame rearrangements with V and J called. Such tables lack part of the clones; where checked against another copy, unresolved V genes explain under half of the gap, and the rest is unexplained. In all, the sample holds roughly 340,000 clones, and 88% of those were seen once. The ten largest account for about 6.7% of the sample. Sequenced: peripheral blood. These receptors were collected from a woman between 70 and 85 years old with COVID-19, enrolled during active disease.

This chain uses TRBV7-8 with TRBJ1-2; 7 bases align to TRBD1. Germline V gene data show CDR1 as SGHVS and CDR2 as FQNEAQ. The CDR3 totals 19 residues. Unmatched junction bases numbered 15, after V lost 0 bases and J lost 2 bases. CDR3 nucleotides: TGTGCCAGCAGCTTAGCGGTGATTCGGACAGGAGCAAAAAACTATGGCTACACCTTC. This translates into CASSLAVIRTGAKNYGYTF.

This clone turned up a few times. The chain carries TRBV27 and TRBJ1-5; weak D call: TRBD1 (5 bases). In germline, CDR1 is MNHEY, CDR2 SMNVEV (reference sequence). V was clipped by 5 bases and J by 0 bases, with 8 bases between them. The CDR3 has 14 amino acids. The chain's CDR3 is CASSDSYSNQPQHF. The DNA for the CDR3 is TGTGCCAGCAGTGACAGTTATAGCAATCAGCCCCAGCATTTT.

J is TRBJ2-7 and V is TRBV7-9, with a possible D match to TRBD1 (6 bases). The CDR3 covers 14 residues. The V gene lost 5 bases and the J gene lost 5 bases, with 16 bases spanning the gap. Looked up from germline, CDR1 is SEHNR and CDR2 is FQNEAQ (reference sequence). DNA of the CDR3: TGTGCCAGCAGCCTAAGACAGGTAGAGGACGAGCAGTACTTC. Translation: CASSLRQVEDEQYF. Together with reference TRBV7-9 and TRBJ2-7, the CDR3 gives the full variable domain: DTGVSQNPRHKITKRGQNVTFRCDPISEHNRLYWYRQTLGQGPEFLTYFQNEAQLEKSRLLSDRFSAERPKGSFSTLEIQRTEQGDSAMYLCASSLRQVEDEQYFGPGTRLTVT.

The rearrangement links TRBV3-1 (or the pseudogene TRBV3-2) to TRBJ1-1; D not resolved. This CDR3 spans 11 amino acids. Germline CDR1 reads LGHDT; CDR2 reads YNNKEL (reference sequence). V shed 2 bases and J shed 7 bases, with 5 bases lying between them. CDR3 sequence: CASSQRGEAFF. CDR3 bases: TGTGCCAGCAGCCAACGGGGTGAAGCTTTCTTT.

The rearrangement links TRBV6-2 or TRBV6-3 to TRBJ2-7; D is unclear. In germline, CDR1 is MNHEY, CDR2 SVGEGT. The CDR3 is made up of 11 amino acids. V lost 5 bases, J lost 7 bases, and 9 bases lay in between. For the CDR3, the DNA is TGTGCCAGCAGTACAACAGAAGAGCAGTACTTC. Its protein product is CASSTTEEQYF.

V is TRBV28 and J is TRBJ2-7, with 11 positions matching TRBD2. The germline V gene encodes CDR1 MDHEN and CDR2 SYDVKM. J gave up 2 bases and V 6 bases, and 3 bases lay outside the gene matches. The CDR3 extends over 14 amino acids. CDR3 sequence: CASRNSGGAYEQYF. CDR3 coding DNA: TGTGCCAGCAGAAATAGCGGGGGGGCCTACGAGCAGTACTTC. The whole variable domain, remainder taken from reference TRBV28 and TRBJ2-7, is DVKVTQSSRYLVKRTGEKVFLECVQDMDHENMFWYRQDPGLGLRLIYFSYDVKMKEKGDIPEGYSVSREKKERFSLILESASTNQTSMYLCASRNSGGAYEQYFGPGTRLTVT.

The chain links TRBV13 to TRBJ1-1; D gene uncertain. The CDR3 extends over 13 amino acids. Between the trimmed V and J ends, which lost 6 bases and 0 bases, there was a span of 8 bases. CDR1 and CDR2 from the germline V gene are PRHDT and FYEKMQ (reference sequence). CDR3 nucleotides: TGTGCCAGCAGGTCGACTGTGAACACTGAAGCTTTCTTT. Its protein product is CASRSTVNTEAFF.

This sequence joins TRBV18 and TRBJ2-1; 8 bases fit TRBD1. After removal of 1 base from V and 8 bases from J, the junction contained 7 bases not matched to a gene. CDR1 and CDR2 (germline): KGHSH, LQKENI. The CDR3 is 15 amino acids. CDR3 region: CASSPQQDRDHEQFF. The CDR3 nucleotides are TGTGCCAGCTCACCACAGCAGGACAGGGACCATGAGCAGTTCTTC. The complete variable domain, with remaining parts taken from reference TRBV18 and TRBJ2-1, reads NAGVMQNPRHLVRRRGQEARLRCSPMKGHSHVYWYRQLPEEGLKFMVYLQKENIIDESGMPKERFSAEFPKEGPSILRIQQVVRGDSAAYFCASSPQQDRDHEQFFGPGTRLTVL.

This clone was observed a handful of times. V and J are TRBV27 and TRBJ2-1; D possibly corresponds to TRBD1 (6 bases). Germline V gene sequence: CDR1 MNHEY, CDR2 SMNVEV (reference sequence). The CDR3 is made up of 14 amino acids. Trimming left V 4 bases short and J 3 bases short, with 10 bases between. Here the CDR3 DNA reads TGTGCCAGCAGTTCACAGGGAGACTACAATGAGCAGTTCTTC. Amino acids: CASSSQGDYNEQFF.

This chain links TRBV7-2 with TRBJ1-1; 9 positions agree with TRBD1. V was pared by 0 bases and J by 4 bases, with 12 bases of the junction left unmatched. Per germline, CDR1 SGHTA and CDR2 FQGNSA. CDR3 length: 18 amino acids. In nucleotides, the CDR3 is TGTGCCAGCAGCTTAGCGCCTACAGGGGGCGGCATAGGCACTGAAGCTTTCTTT. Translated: CASSLAPTGGGIGTEAFF.

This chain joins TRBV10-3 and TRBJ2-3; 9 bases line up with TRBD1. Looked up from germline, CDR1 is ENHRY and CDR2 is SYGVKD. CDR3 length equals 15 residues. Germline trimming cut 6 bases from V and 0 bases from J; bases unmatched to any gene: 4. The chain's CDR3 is CAIRGTGLSTDTQYF. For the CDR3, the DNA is TGTGCCATCAGAGGGACAGGGCTAAGCACAGATACGCAGTATTTT.

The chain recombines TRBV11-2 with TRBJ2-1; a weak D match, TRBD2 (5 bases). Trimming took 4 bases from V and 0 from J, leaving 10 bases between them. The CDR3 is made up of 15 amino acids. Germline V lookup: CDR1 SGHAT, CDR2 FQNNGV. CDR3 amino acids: CASSSPGSSYNEQFF. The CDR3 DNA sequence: TGTGCCAGCAGCTCCCCGGGGAGCTCCTACAATGAGCAGTTCTTC.

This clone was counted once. The CDR3 reads CASSFPYPTGELFF. The CDR3 nucleotides read TGTGCCAGCAGTTTTCCCTATCCTACCGGGGAGCTGTTTTTT. The chain combines TRBV27 with TRBJ2-2; D is unclear. The V end was cut by 3 bases, the J end by 5 bases, with 10 bases between. This CDR3 has 14 residues. CDR1 and CDR2 (germline): MNHEY, SMNVEV (reference sequence).

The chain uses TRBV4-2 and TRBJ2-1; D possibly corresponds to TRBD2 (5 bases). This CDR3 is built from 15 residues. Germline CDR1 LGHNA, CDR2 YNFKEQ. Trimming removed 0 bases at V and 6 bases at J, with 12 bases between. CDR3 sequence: CASSQESGRINEQFF. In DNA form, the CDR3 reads TGTGCCAGCAGCCAAGAGTCGGGGAGAATCAATGAGCAGTTCTTC.

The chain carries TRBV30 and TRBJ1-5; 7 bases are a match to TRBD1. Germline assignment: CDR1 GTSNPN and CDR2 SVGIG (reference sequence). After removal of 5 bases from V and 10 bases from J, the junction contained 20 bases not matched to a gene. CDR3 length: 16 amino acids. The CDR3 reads CAWLGTDPMAIFPQHF. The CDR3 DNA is TGTGCCTGGTTAGGGACAGATCCTATGGCAATTTTTCCCCAGCATTTT.

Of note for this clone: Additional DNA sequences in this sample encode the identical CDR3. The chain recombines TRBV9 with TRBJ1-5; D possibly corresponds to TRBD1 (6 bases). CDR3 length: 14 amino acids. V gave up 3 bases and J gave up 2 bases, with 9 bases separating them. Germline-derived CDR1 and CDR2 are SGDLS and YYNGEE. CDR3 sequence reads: CASSEGVGNQPQHF. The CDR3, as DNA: TGTGCCAGCAGCGAGGGGGTGGGCAATCAGCCCCAGCATTTT. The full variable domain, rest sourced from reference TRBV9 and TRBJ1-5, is DSGVTQTPKHLITATGQRVTLRCSPRSGDLSVYWYQQSLDQGLQFLIQYYNGEERAKGNILERFSAQQFPDLHSELNLSSLELGDSALYFCASSEGVGNQPQHFGDGTRLSIL.

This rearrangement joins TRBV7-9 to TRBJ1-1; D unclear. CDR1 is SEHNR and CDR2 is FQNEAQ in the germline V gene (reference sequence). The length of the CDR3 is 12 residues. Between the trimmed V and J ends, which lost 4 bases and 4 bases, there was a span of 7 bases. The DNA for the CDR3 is TGTGCCAGCAGCTCCGGTGGCACTGAAGCTTTCTTT. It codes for CASSSGGTEAFF.